This TCR beta chain was profiled in a study of OX40 agonist ivuxolimab in advanced cancers. Study-level background: Patients were treated with ivuxolimab, an agonistic anti-OX40 (CD134) antibody. A partial response was reached by three patients: one with hepatocellular carcinoma and two with cutaneous melanoma. The dose-escalation group included hepatocellular carcinoma, melanoma, renal cell carcinoma and head and neck cancer.

The CDR3 length is 16 residues. The V and J ends lost 6 bases and 0 bases respectively, with 16 bases between them. Germline V CDR1 and CDR2: SEHNR, FQNEAQ (reference sequence). This table comes from immunoSEQ multiplex PCR, and its TCRdb copy is limited to in-frame clones, with some not included. The sample contains about 37,000 clones, around 89% of which appear only once. This chain joins TRBV7-9 and TRBJ2-3, with D possibly TRBD1 on 5 matching bases. The source was CD4+ or CD8+ T cells sorted from blood, collected in a trial of the OX40 agonist ivuxolimab. The TCR comes from an adult with an advanced solid tumor such as melanoma, head and neck, liver or kidney cancer. The CDR3 protein is CASSYETDLSTDTQYF. The CDR3 DNA follows: TGTGCCAGCAGTTATGAGACAGACCTTAGCACAGATACGCAGTATTTT.